This T cell receptor beta chain emerged from a study of circulating tumor DNA in untreated peripheral T-cell lymphoma. Study observations and caveats: Baseline tissues yielded around 86% and baseline serum over 60% tumor-specific clonotype detection.

This CDR3 has 14 residues. V lost 6 bases and J lost 8; bases outside the gene matches: 12. Germline assignment: CDR1 MDHEN and CDR2 SYDVKM. On this clone itself: Its target is not known.

This tumor tissue came from a pretreatment baseline collection. Clones were read by immunoSEQ multiplex PCR, and TCRdb kept only the in-frame ones, dropping some. The sample has approximately 2,500 clones; 82% are singletons. Sequenced input: tumor tissue. The rearrangement joins TRBV28 to TRBJ1-2; 7 bases are a match to TRBD1. This sequence was found in a human donor with peripheral T-cell lymphoma. CDR3 coding DNA: TGTGCCAGCAGCGAGACAGGGAGTCTAAAGGGCTACACCTTC. Its protein is CASSETGSLKGYTF.